A single sample gave rise to the 3 T cell receptor beta chains below, sequenced in a study of beta chain features in type 1 diabetes. The study's findings and limits: Moderate yet significant TCRB CDR3 shortening was seen in Type 1 diabetes patients in all four CD4+ subsets.

No cognate antigen is known for these TCRs. As every portion of the isolated RNA was reverse transcribed, the sequencing read expressed TCRB transcripts. TCRdb's copy holds only in-frame clones and misses some; the assay was immunoSEQ multiplex PCR. This table has approximately 170,000 clones, around 8% appearing once. The sequenced sample consisted of central memory CD4+ T cells from blood. The receptors shown here come from a woman aged 40 to 55 with type 1 diabetes.

This clone has more than one count but fewer than ten. The chain couples TRBV19 to TRBJ1-5; D ambiguous. The V gene lost 8 bases and the J gene lost 6 bases, with 11 bases spanning the gap. Germline assignment: CDR1 LNHDA and CDR2 SQIVND (reference sequence). The CDR3 runs to 12 residues. In DNA form, the CDR3 reads TGTGCCAGTCCGAGGGTAGCTCAGCCCCAGCATTTT. Translating gives CASPRVAQPQHF.

This clone has just a few counts. The rearrangement joins TRBV6-5 to TRBJ1-1; tentative D call: TRBD1 (6 bases). Trimming took off 5 bases at V and 6 bases at J, with 13 bases between the two ends. The germline gives CDR1 MNHEY, CDR2 SVGAGI. This CDR3 has 13 residues. The DNA for the CDR3 is TGTGCCAGCAGTAACAGGGTTCGGCCTGAAGCTTTCTTT. Protein: CASSNRVRPEAFF.

This chain links TRBV30 with TRBJ2-3; the match to TRBD2 covers 8 bases. The CDR3 has 13 residues. V lost 8 bases, J lost 4 bases, and 8 bases stayed unmatched. From germline, CDR1 is GTSNPN and CDR2 SVGIG (reference sequence). CDR3 protein: CARSGAGADTQYF. The CDR3 DNA reads TGTGCCCGTTCTGGAGCGGGAGCAGATACGCAGTATTTT.